The next 3 T cell receptor beta chains were all read from a single sample in a study of tumor-infiltrating lymphocytes in primary liver carcinoma. TCR beta cDNA was made from 450 to 500 ng total RNA with a constant-region primer. Slightly modified ARM-PCR, run as three nested multiplex PCR rounds, produced the TCR beta libraries. Amplification in the first two PCR rounds was performed using TRBV1-TRBV30 forward primers and a C-beta reverse primer for 10 cycles each. TCRdb redid the calling of the multiplex PCR reads with MiXCR, one entry per CDR3 protein. Of about 37,000 distinct CDR3 sequences listed, 60% to 80% were seen once; the top ten hold around two fifths. Joint extraction of RNA and DNA used roughly 19-31 mg of bulk tissue that was unsorted. Sequenced input: tumor-adjacent normal liver tissue. Every receptor here comes from a man in his forties with primary liver carcinoma and hepatitis B virus infection.

The chain employs TRBV29-1 and TRBJ2-5, with a possible D match to TRBD2 (6 bases). The CDR3 runs to 12 residues. CDR1 and CDR2 from the germline V gene are SQVTM and ANQGSEA. V lost 5 bases to trimming and J lost 4 bases, with 11 bases between them. As DNA, the CDR3 is TGCAGCGTTACTGTGGGGGGAGAGACCCAGTACTTC. It encodes CSVTVGGETQYF.

A note on this clonotype: One end of the junction is discordant with germline, which a read error may explain. This chain connects TRBV29-1 to TRBJ2-7, with D possibly matching TRBD2 (6 bases). CDR3 length: 10 amino acids. The germline V gene has CDR1 SQVTM and CDR2 ANQGSEA. The CDR3, as DNA: TGTAGCGTTGGAGGGGAGGAGCACTACTTC. Translation: CSVGGEEHYF.

The chain carries TRBV28 and TRBJ2-7; TRBD2 aligns across 7 bases. Germline assignment: CDR1 MDHEN and CDR2 SYDVKM. After removal of 7 bases from V and 5 bases from J, the junction contained 14 bases not matched to a gene. This CDR3 is 15 amino acids long. The CDR3 bases are TGTGCCAGCATCAAAGGGGAGGGAACTGCGCACGAGCAGTACTTC. Amino acid sequence: CASIKGEGTAHEQYF.